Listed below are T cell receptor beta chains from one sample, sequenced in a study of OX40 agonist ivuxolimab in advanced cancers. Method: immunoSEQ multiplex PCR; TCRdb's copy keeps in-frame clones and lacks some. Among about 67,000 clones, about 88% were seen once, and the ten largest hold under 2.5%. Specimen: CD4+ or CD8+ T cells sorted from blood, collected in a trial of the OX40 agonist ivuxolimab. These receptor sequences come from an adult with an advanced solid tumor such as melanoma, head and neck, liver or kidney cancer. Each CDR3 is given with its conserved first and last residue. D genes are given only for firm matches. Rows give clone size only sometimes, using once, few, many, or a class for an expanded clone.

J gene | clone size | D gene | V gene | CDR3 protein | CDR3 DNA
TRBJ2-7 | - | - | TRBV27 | CASSLEGIEAYEQYF | TGTGCCAGCAGTTTAGAGGGAATTGAGGCCTACGAGCAGTACTTC
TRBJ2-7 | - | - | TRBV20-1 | CSAGDYEQYF | TGCAGTGCTGGGGACTACGAGCAGTACTTC
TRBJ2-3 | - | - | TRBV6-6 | CASSYSGGGSPNTQYF | TGTGCCAGCAGTTACTCGGGGGGAGGATCCCCAAATACGCAGTATTTT
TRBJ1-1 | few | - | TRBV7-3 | CASSNQPGAEAFF | TGTGCCAGCAGCAATCAGCCCGGGGCTGAAGCTTTCTTT
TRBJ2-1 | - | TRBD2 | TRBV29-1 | CSVVAGGSTEQFF | TGCAGCGTCGTAGCGGGAGGCTCTACGGAGCAGTTCTTC
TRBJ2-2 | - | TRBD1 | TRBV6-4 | CASSVFGTGGTGELFF | TGTGCCAGCAGTGTTTTCGGGACAGGGGGCACCGGGGAGCTGTTTTTT
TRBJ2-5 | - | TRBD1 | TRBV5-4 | CASSLVGRGRGETQYF | TGTGCCAGCAGCTTGGTGGGCAGGGGGCGTGGGGAGACCCAGTACTTC
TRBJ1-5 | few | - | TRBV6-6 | CASTRGWSDSNQPQHF | TGTGCCAGCACCCGTGGATGGAGTGATAGCAATCAGCCCCAGCATTTT
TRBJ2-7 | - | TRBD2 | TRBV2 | CASTSGSLSYEQYF | TGTGCCAGCACGAGCGGGAGCCTCTCCTACGAGCAGTACTTC
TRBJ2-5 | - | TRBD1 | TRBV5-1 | CASSLGRKTGEETQYF | TGCGCCAGCAGCTTGGGAAGGAAGACAGGGGAAGAGACCCAGTACTTC
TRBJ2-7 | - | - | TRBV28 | CASNLRGFTYEQYF | TGTGCCAGTAATCTGAGGGGATTTACCTACGAGCAGTACTTC
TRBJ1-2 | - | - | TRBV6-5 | CATKGGEGRGGYTF | TGTGCCACCAAGGGTGGGGAGGGGAGAGGAGGCTACACCTTC
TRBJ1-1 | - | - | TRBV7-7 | CASSLAGNPGRAEAFF | TGTGCTAGCAGCTTAGCGGGGAATCCAGGGAGGGCTGAAGCTTTCTTT
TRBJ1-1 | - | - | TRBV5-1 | CASSLGDPLAEAFF | TGCGCCAGCAGCTTGGGGGACCCCCTCGCTGAAGCTTTCTTT
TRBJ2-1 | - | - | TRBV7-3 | CASSFRDYNEQFF | TGTGCCAGCAGCTTCCGGGACTACAATGAGCAGTTCTTC
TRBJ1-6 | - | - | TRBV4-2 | CASSYNPDSPLHF | TGTGCCAGCAGCTATAACCCGGATTCACCCCTCCACTTT
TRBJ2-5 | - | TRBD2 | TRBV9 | CASSSGTSGGDEETQYF | TGTGCCAGCAGCTCCGGGACTAGCGGGGGGGATGAAGAGACCCAGTACTTC
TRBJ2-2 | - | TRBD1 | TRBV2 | CASRRTGMGGELFF | TGTGCCAGCAGGAGGACAGGGATGGGCGGGGAGCTGTTTTTT
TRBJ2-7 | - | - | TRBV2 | CASSPDSRRAYEQYF | TGTGCCAGCAGTCCGGACAGCCGACGGGCCTACGAGCAGTACTTC
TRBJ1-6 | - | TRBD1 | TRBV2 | CASTKSGTGYNSPLHF | TGTGCCAGCACCAAGTCCGGGACAGGGTATAATTCACCCCTCCACTTT
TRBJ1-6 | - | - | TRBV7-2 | CASSLVDGRNSPLHF | TGTGCCAGCAGCTTAGTTGATGGACGGAATTCACCCCTCCACTTT
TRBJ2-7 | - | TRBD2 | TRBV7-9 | CASSSGGASYEQYF | TGTGCCAGCAGCTCCGGGGGGGCCTCCTACGAGCAGTACTTC
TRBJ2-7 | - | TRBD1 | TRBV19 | CASTTGGAGHEQYF | TGTGCCAGTACCACAGGGGGCGCGGGCCACGAGCAGTACTTC
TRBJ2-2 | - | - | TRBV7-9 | CASSLATLGGELFF | TGTGCCAGCAGCTTGGCTACCTTAGGCGGGGAGCTGTTTTTT
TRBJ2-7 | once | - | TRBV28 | CASSDMGGDNYEQYF | TGTGCCAGCAGTGACATGGGTGGGGATAACTACGAGCAGTACTTC
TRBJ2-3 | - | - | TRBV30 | CAWSEVRADTQYF | TGTGCCTGGAGTGAGGTGAGGGCTGATACGCAGTATTTT
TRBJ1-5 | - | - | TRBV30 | CAWSAGDGGPQHF | TGTGCCTGGAGTGCGGGGGATGGGGGGCCCCAGCATTTT
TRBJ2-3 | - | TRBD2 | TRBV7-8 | CASRIAGGTDTQYF | TGTGCCAGCAGGATAGCGGGAGGGACAGATACGCAGTATTTT
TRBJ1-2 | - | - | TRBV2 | CASSVSLGPQGYTF | TGTGCCAGCAGTGTTTCCCTGGGACCTCAAGGCTACACCTTC
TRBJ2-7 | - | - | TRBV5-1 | CASSSNYEQYF | TGCGCCAGCAGCTCCAACTACGAGCAGTACTTC
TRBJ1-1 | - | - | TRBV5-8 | CASSLDRNTEAFF | TGTGCCAGCAGTTTGGACAGGAACACTGAAGCTTTCTTT
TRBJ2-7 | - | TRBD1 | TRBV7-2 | CASSLLSGTGGHEQYF | TGTGCCAGCAGCTTACTCTCCGGGACAGGGGGCCACGAGCAGTACTTC
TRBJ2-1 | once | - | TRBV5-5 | CASQSDGSSYNEQFF | TGTGCCAGCCAGTCGGACGGGAGCTCCTACAATGAGCAGTTCTTC
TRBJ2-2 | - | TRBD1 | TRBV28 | CASSFPGQGGTGELFF | TGTGCCAGCAGTTTCCCGGGACAGGGTGGCACCGGGGAGCTGTTTTTT
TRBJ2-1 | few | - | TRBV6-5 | CASSYTGGGSANEQFF | TGTGCCAGCAGTTACACGGGGGGCGGGAGCGCCAATGAGCAGTTCTTC
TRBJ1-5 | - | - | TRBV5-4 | CASSPRRHRCKPQHF | TGTGCCAGCAGCCCCCGCCGACACCGATGCAAGCCCCAGCATTTT
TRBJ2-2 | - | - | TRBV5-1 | CASSLGAGNTGELFF | TGCGCCAGCAGCTTGGGGGCAGGAAACACCGGGGAGCTGTTTTTT
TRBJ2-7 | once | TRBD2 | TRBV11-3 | CASSLGRGSYEQYF | TGTGCCAGCAGCTTAGGGCGGGGGTCCTACGAGCAGTACTTC
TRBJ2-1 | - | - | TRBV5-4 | CASSFDGQSYNEQFF | TGTGCCAGCAGCTTCGATGGGCAATCCTACAATGAGCAGTTCTTC
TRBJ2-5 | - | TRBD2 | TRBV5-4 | CASSFRGEETQYF | TGTGCCAGCAGCTTTCGGGGGGAAGAGACCCAGTACTTC
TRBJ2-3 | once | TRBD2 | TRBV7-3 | CASSFRLAGIDTQYF | TGTGCCAGCAGCTTCCGACTAGCGGGAATAGATACGCAGTATTTT
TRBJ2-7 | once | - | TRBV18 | CATSTGNEQYF | TGTGCCACTTCAACGGGGAACGAGCAGTACTTC
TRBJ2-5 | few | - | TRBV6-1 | CASSDLDSLVTQYF | TGTGCCAGCAGCGACCTTGACTCTCTAGTGACCCAGTACTTC
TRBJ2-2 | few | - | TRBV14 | CASSYTGELFF | TGTGCCAGCAGCTACACCGGGGAGCTGTTTTTT
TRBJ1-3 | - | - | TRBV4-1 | CASSQDSGGLSGNTIYF | TGCGCCAGCAGCCAAGACTCCGGGGGGCTCTCTGGAAACACCATATATTTT
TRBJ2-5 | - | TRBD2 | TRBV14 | CASSQDTSGRTQYF | TGTGCCAGCAGCCAAGATACTAGCGGGAGGACCCAGTACTTC
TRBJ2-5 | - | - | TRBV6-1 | CASSEVGLVKETQYF | TGTGCCAGCAGTGAAGTAGGGCTAGTCAAAGAGACCCAGTACTTC
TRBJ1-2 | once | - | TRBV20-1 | CSARSELGYTF | TGCAGTGCTAGATCCGAACTTGGCTACACCTTC
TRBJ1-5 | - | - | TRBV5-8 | CASSLIGHQPQHF | TGTGCCAGCAGCTTGATAGGTCATCAGCCCCAGCATTTT
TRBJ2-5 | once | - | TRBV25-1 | CASRGDGVETQYF | TGTGCCAGCAGAGGGGATGGGGTGGAGACCCAGTACTTC
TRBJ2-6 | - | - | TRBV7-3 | CASSFIGGTGANVLTF | TGTGCCAGCAGCTTCATCGGGGGCACTGGGGCCAACGTCCTGACTTTC
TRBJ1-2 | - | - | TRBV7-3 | CASSLQPDNGGYTF | TGTGCCAGCAGCTTACAACCGGATAATGGCGGCTACACCTTC
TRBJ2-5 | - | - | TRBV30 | CAWSVSETQYF | TGTGCCTGGAGTGTGAGCGAGACCCAGTACTTC
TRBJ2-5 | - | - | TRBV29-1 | CSVEEGVVVLETQYF | TGCAGCGTTGAAGAGGGAGTCGTAGTCCTAGAGACCCAGTACTTC
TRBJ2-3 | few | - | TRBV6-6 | CASSSPGLSDTQYF | TGTGCCAGCAGTTCCCCAGGATTATCAGATACGCAGTATTTT
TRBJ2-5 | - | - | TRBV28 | CASRRQETQYF | TGTGCCAGCAGAAGACAAGAGACCCAGTACTTC
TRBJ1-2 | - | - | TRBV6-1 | CASSGDPTVVAYGYTF | TGTGCCAGCAGTGGGGACCCCACGGTTGTTGCCTATGGCTACACCTTC
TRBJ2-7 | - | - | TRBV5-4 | CASGYGGARSYEQYF | TGTGCCAGCGGCTATGGTGGGGCCAGGAGTTACGAGCAGTACTTC
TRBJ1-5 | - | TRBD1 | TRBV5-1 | CASSSTGDQPQHF | TGCGCCAGCAGCTCAACAGGGGATCAGCCCCAGCATTTT
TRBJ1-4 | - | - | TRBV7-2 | CASSLQGSNEKLFF | TGTGCCAGCAGCCTACAGGGATCGAATGAAAAACTGTTTTTT